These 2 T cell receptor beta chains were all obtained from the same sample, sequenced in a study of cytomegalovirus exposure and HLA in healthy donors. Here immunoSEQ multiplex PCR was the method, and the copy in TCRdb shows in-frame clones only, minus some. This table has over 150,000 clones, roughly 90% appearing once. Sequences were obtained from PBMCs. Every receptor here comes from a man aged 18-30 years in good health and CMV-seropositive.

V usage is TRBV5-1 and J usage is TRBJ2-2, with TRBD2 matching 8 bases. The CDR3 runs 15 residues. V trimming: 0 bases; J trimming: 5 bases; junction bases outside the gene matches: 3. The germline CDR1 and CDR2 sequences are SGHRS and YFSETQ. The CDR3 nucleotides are TGCGCCAGCAGCTTGGCCAGCGGGAGAACCGGGGAGCTGTTTTTT. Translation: CASSLASGRTGELFF. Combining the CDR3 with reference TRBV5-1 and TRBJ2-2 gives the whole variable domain KAGVTQTPRYLIKTRGQQVTLSCSPISGHRSVSWYQQTPGQGLQFLFEYFSETQRNKGNFPGRFSGRQFSNSRSEMNVSTLELGDSALYLCASSLASGRTGELFFGEGSRLTVL.

DNA for the CDR3: TGTGCCAGCAGGTCACTAGCTTCCTACAATGAGCAGTTCTTC. Its protein product is CASRSLASYNEQFF. V and J are TRBV27 and TRBJ2-1; D possibly corresponds to TRBD2 (6 bases). Germline CDR1 MNHEY, CDR2 SMNVEV (reference sequence). V was shortened by 6 bases and J by 1 base, with 10 bases between the two germline ends. The length of the CDR3 is 14 residues.